Here is one T cell receptor beta chain with its context. Germline V CDR1 and CDR2: WNHNN, SYGVQD (reference sequence). This CDR3 region has 17 residues. The J segment lost 5 bases and the V segment lost 7 bases, leaving 14 bases of the junction unmatched. These data belong to a study of blood T cell repertoires in COVID-19. Study as a whole: The study drew acute and convalescent COVID-19 samples from the United States, Italy and Spain. Sources were T cells, B-cell-depleted T cells, or PBMCs; the material itself was cDNA or gDNA.

Per the study methods: Nucleated cell number was recorded as an estimate derived from reference gene primer amplification. Measured with immunoSEQ multiplex PCR; TCRdb has only the in-frame clones, and not every one. That table gives V, J and clone size, and the DNA gave D and trimming. The table has about 290,000 clones, 70% to 90% seen once; the top ten hold approximately 4.1%. Sequences were obtained from peripheral blood. The receptor's source is a woman in her forties or fifties with active or convalescent COVID-19. The chain is built from TRBV10-1 and TRBJ2-1; TRBD2 matches at 10 bases. DNA of the CDR3: TGCGCCAGCACCATACCCAGCGGGAGGGTAAAGGACAATGAGCAGTTCTTC. Translated: CASTIPSGRVKDNEQFF.